These 25 T cell receptor beta chains share one sample of origin, sequenced in a study of post-analysis software for immune sequencing data. Prepared TCR beta cDNA libraries contained unique molecular identifiers. TCRdb used MiXCR to reprocess the PCR reads, holding one entry per CDR3 protein. The top ten clones hold around 11% of a sample with about 680,000 distinct CDR3 sequences, roughly three fifths of them seen once. The study, taken as a whole, reports: Among roughly five TRBV segments more frequent in patients than controls were TRBV5-6, TRBV5-1 and TRBV20-1.

These receptors are not linked to any known antigen. Material for sequencing was blood. These receptors were collected from a girl between 2 and 10 years old with multiple sclerosis.

The rearrangement uses TRBV20-1 and TRBJ2-7; weak D call: TRBD1 (6 bases). CDR3 size: 15 residues. The germline V gene has CDR1 DFQATT and CDR2 SNEGSKA (reference sequence). The V end lost 0 bases, the J end lost 1 base, and 13 bases lay between the germline ends. The CDR3 here is CSARDLGGPSYEQYF. The DNA for the CDR3 is TGCAGTGCTAGAGATCTTGGGGGCCCTTCCTACGAGCAGTACTTC.

CDR3 sequence: CSARGDRDKTQYF. The CDR3 DNA reads as TGCAGTGCTAGAGGGGACAGGGACAAGACCCAGTACTTC. This sequence joins TRBV20-1 and TRBJ2-5, with 9 bases aligning to TRBD1. The J segment lost 6 bases and the V segment lost 1 base, leaving 3 bases of the junction unmatched. From germline, CDR1 is DFQATT and CDR2 SNEGSKA (reference sequence). This CDR3 region has 13 residues.

The chain carries TRBV14 and TRBJ1-6; weak D call: TRBD1 (6 bases). Trimming removed 1 base from V and 7 bases from J, with 11 bases in between. Germline CDR1 reads SGHDN; CDR2 reads FVKESK. This CDR3 is 15 amino acids long. CDR3 sequence: CASSQGSRGNSPLHF. CDR3 in DNA: TGTGCCAGCAGCCAAGGATCCAGGGGAAATTCACCCCTCCACTTT. The complete variable domain, with remaining parts taken from reference TRBV14 and TRBJ1-6, reads EAGVTQFPSHSVIEKGQTVTLRCDPISGHDNLYWYRRVMGKEIKFLLHFVKESKQDESGMPNNRFLAERTGGTYSTLKVQPAELEDSGVYFCASSQGSRGNSPLHFGNGTRLTVT.

The rearrangement joins TRBV12-3 or TRBV12-4 to TRBJ1-5; 7 bases line up with TRBD1. Trimming took 7 bases from V and 0 from J; bases not matched to a gene: 6. The CDR3 covers 15 residues. DNA of the CDR3: TGTGCCAGCACTCTACAGGGGTCTAGCAATCAGCCCCAGCATTTT. It codes for CASTLQGSSNQPQHF.

V gene TRBV19 combines with J gene TRBJ1-1; no firm D call. The germline V gene encodes CDR1 LNHDA and CDR2 SQIVND (reference sequence). The CDR3 totals 16 residues. V was trimmed by 6 bases and J by 0 bases, leaving 17 bases between them. The CDR3: CASSYNLGGLNTEAFF. CDR3 nucleotide sequence: TGTGCCAGTAGCTATAATCTGGGAGGCCTGAACACTGAAGCTTTCTTT.

This clonotype came up once. This chain connects TRBV7-2 to TRBJ2-3, with D possibly matching TRBD2 (6 bases). Trimming removed 7 bases at V and 1 base at J, with 15 bases between. The CDR3 sequence is 15 residues long. CDR1 and CDR2 from the germline V gene are SGHTA and FQGNSA. CDR3 sequence reads: CASTKEGRGTDTQYF. DNA of the CDR3: TGTGCCAGCACCAAGGAGGGCCGCGGCACAGATACGCAGTATTTT. Based on the CDR3 plus reference TRBV7-2 and TRBJ2-3, the full variable domain is GAGVSQSPSNKVTEKGKDVELRCDPISGHTALYWYRQSLGQGLEFLIYFQGNSAPDKSGLPSDRFSAERTGGSVSTLTIQRTQQEDSAVYLCASTKEGRGTDTQYFGPGTRLTVL.

This clonotype was detected a few times. The chain joins TRBV4-1 to TRBJ2-3; D uncertain. The CDR3 contains 12 residues. In germline, CDR1 is MGHRA, CDR2 YSYEKL. Trimming left V 0 bases short and J 9 bases short, with 7 bases between. The CDR3 protein is CASSQDHDTQYF. In nucleotides, the CDR3 is TGCGCCAGCAGCCAAGATCATGACACGCAGTATTTT.

The table lists this clonotype with a count of one. The chain is built from TRBV9 and TRBJ2-3, with 8 positions matching TRBD2. Trimming removed 0 bases from V and 7 bases from J; junction bases left unmatched: 13. CDR3 length: 17 amino acids. Germline CDR1 reads SGDLS; CDR2 reads YYNGEE. The CDR3 nucleotides are TGTGCCAGCAGCGTAGATCCGCCGGGACTAGTCATTAATACGCAGTATTTT. Protein sequence: CASSVDPPGLVINTQYF.

This clonotype showed up just once. The V and J genes are TRBV29-1 and TRBJ2-1, with TRBD2 matching over 11 bases. J gave up 8 bases and V 4 bases, and 7 bases lay outside the gene matches. Per germline, CDR1 SQVTM and CDR2 ANQGSEA. The CDR3 spans 14 residues. The CDR3 DNA sequence: TGCAGCGTTGTACTAGCGGGAGCTCCGGATGAGCAGTTCTTC. Protein sequence: CSVVLAGAPDEQFF.

V gene TRBV6-2 or TRBV6-3 combines with J gene TRBJ1-2, with D tentatively TRBD1 (6 bases). V shed 4 bases and J shed 4 bases, with 13 bases lying between them. Germline V lookup: CDR1 MNHEY, CDR2 SVGEGT. The CDR3 contains 14 residues. CDR3 amino acids: CASSWNRDSYGYTF. CDR3 sequence (DNA): TGTGCCAGCAGTTGGAACAGGGACTCCTATGGCTACACCTTC.

The chain is built from TRBV15 and TRBJ2-5, with D possibly called TRBD1 or TRBD2 (5 bases each). Germline lookup yields CDR1 LNHNV and CDR2 YYDKDF (reference sequence). The CDR3 spans 15 residues. Trimming left V 0 bases short and J 4 bases short, with 12 bases between. The CDR3 DNA sequence: TGTGCCACCAGCAGAGATAAGGGGAGCGGAGAGACCCAGTACTTC. This gives the protein CATSRDKGSGETQYF.

For this clonotype: The junction departs from germline at one end; a sequencing error may be responsible. The V call is TRBV10-3, the J call TRBJ2-3; D unclear. CDR1 and CDR2 from the germline V gene are ENHRY and SYGVKD. The CDR3 length is 14 residues. As DNA, the CDR3 is TGTGCCACCACCCGGGCGGAGACCCCAGATGCGCAGTATTTT. This encodes CATTRAETPDAQYF.

This clonotype was seen only a few times. The chain uses TRBV12-5 and TRBJ2-5, with D perhaps TRBD1 or TRBD2 (5 bases each). The CDR3 extends over 14 amino acids. Germline V CDR1 and CDR2: LGHNT, FRNRAP. V lost 5 bases, J lost 9 bases, and 19 bases lay in between. CDR3 DNA: TGTGCTAGTGGTGGGGACGGACGCCCGGTTCCCCAGTACTTC. This gives the protein CASGGDGRPVPQYF.

This clonotype was counted between two and nine times. The chain combines TRBV12-3 or TRBV12-4 with TRBJ1-6, with D uncertain. This CDR3 comprises 13 residues. V was cut by 5 bases and J by 15 bases, with 17 bases left in between. In DNA form, the CDR3 reads TGTGCCAGCAGTCCAGAGACAAGAATTGGCCTCCACTTT. It is translated as CASSPETRIGLHF.

J is TRBJ2-7 and V is TRBV12-3 or TRBV12-4; 8 bases match TRBD1. With the DNA end fitting TRBJ2-4 better, the J assignment may be wrong. This CDR3 has 14 amino acids. CDR3 sequence reads: CASSDRGGRNIQYF. CDR3 in DNA: TGTGCCAGCAGCGACAGGGGCGGCCGAAACATTCAGTACTTC.

The chain links TRBV2 to TRBJ1-2, with no clear D. Trimming took 3 bases from V and 1 from J, leaving 6 bases between them. CDR1 is SNHLY and CDR2 is FYNNEI in the germline V gene. The CDR3 is 13 amino acids. The CDR3 loop is CASSDRSNYGYTF. The CDR3 DNA sequence: TGTGCCAGCAGTGACCGGAGTAACTATGGCTACACCTTC.

This chain links TRBV5-5 with TRBJ1-2; D gene ambiguous. From germline, CDR1 is SGHKS and CDR2 YYEKEE (reference sequence). This CDR3 comprises 14 residues. V was clipped by 2 bases and J by 4 bases, with 12 bases between them. The CDR3 region is CASSFLGRIYGYTF. DNA of the CDR3: TGTGCCAGCAGCTTTCTAGGCCGGATCTATGGCTACACCTTC. Based on the CDR3 plus reference TRBV5-5 and TRBJ1-2, the full variable domain is DAGVTQSPTHLIKTRGQQVTLRCSPISGHKSVSWYQQVLGQGPQFIFQYYEKEERGRGNFPDRFSARQFPNYSSELNVNALLLGDSALYLCASSFLGRIYGYTFGSGTRLTVV.

This chain uses TRBV29-1 with TRBJ2-1, with 7 bases aligning to TRBD2. Trimming at V came to 3 bases and at J to 6 bases, leaving 14 bases not matched to a gene. This CDR3 spans 16 amino acids. Looked up from germline, CDR1 is SQVTM and CDR2 is ANQGSEA. As DNA, the CDR3 is TGCAGCGTTGAGGGGGGGATGGGGGTACGGGCCAATGAGCAGTTCTTC. Amino acids: CSVEGGMGVRANEQFF.

This clonotype was recorded many times. The chain links TRBV6-5 to TRBJ2-7, with 11 bases lining up with TRBD2. V dropped 4 bases and J dropped 3; count of bases not matched to a gene: 2. CDR3 length equals 14 residues. Per the germline V gene, CDR1 is MNHEY and CDR2 is SVGAGI. The CDR3 nucleotides are TGTGCCAGCAGTTCGGGGACTAGCGGCTACGAGCAGTACTTC. Translation: CASSSGTSGYEQYF.

This clonotype was counted a few times. The V gene is TRBV20-1, the J gene TRBJ1-6; D gene uncertain. The CDR3 runs to 13 residues. Trimming shortened V by 6 bases and J by 7 bases, and 13 bases separated the two germline ends. Germline loops: CDR1 DFQATT, CDR2 SNEGSKA (reference sequence). The CDR3 nucleotides read TGCAGTGCCCTCGGAGGGAGCAATTCACCCCTCCACTTT. Translation: CSALGGSNSPLHF.

This chain joins TRBV6-2 or TRBV6-3 and TRBJ2-7; D is ambiguous. The CDR3 sequence is 17 residues long. With 10 bases removed from V and 1 base from J, the gap between germline ends came to 26 bases. Per germline, CDR1 MNHEY and CDR2 SVGEGT. The CDR3 region is CATNALRTGGRSYEQYF. DNA for the CDR3: TGTGCCACAAACGCCTTAAGGACGGGCGGAAGGTCCTACGAGCAGTACTTC.

The chain employs TRBV12-3 or TRBV12-4 and TRBJ1-6; no clear D. The ends were cut back, 4 bases at V and 4 bases at J, with 17 bases in the middle. CDR3 size: 17 residues. Here the CDR3 reads CASSSSARGGYNSPLHF. CDR3 nucleotide sequence: TGTGCCAGCAGTTCATCCGCGCGGGGAGGGTATAATTCACCCCTCCACTTT.

The CDR3, as DNA: TGTGCCAGCAGCCCACGGGGACTAGCGGGAGATGAGCAGTTCTTC. Its protein is CASSPRGLAGDEQFF. The chain combines TRBV7-2 with TRBJ2-1; 14 nucleotides line up with TRBD2. This CDR3 has 15 residues. Germline CDR1 and CDR2: SGHTA and FQGNSA. After removal of 5 bases from V and 8 bases from J, the junction contained 5 bases not matched to a gene.

The V and J genes are TRBV21-1 and TRBJ2-6; the tabulated D call, TRBD1, remains unverified against the DNA. TRBV21-1 is a pseudogene segment. CDR3 length: 19 residues. CDR3 coding DNA: TGTGCCAGCAGCAAAGCTAGGAGACAGGGACCCTCTGGGGCCAACGTCCTGACTTTC. Its translation is CASSKARRQGPSGANVLTF.

This chain links TRBV5-1 with TRBJ2-1, with 16 bases fitting TRBD2. Per the germline V gene, CDR1 is SGHRS and CDR2 is YFSETQ. This CDR3 has 20 residues. Trimming at V came to 4 bases and at J to 0 bases, leaving 10 bases not matched to a gene. The CDR3 bases are TGCGCCAGCAGCATGGGCCAGGGACTAGCGGGAGGGCTCTCCTACAATGAGCAGTTCTTC. Encoded protein: CASSMGQGLAGGLSYNEQFF.